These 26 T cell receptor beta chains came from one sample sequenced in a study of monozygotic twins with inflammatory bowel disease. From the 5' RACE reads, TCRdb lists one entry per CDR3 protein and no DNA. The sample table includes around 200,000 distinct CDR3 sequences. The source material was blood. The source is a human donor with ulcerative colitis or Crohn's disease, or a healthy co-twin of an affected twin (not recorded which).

Here the CDR3 reads CASSPGTIAKNIQYF. This sequence joins TRBV5-4 and TRBJ2-4; TCRdb's assignment of TRBD1 cannot be checked, as there is no DNA. The CDR3 spans 15 residues. Germline V CDR1 and CDR2: SGHNT, YYREEE (reference sequence).

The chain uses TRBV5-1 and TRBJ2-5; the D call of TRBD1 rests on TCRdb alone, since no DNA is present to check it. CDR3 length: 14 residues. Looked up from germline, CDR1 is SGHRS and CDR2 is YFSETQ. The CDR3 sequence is CASSRRTGLGTQYF. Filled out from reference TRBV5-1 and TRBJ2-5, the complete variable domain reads KAGVTQTPRYLIKTRGQQVTLSCSPISGHRSVSWYQQTPGQGLQFLFEYFSETQRNKGNFPGRFSGRQFSNSRSEMNVSTLELGDSALYLCASSRRTGLGTQYFGPGTRLLVL.

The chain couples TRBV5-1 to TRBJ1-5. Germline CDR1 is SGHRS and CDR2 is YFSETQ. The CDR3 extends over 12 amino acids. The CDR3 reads CASSLDIQPQHF.

The CDR3 region is CSASGTGRTEAFF. V usage is TRBV20-1 and J usage is TRBJ1-1; no DNA is available, so the TRBD1 call from TCRdb remains unchecked. This CDR3 comprises 13 residues. CDR1 is DFQATT, CDR2 SNEGSKA, per germline (reference sequence).

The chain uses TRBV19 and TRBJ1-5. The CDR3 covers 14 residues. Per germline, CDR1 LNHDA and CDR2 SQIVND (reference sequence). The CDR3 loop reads CASSIGRSREPQHF.

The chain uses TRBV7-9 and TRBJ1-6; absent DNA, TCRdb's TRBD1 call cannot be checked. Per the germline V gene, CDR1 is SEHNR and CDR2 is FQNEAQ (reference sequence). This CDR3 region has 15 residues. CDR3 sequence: CASSARDRSGSPLHF.

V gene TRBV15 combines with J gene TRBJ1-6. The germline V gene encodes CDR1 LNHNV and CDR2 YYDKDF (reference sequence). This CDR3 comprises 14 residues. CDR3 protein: CATSTRVTGSPLHF. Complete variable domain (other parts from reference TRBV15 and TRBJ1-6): DAMVIQNPRYQVTQFGKPVTLSCSQTLNHNVMYWYQQKSSQAPKLLFHYYDKDFNNEADTPDNFQSRRPNTSFCFLDIRSPGLGDTAMYLCATSTRVTGSPLHFGNGTRLTVT.

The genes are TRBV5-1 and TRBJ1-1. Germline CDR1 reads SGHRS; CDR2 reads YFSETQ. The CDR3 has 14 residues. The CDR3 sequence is CASSLSLGKAEAFF.

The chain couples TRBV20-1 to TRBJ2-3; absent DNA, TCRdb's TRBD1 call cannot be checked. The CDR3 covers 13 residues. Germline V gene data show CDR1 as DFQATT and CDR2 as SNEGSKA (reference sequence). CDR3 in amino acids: CSARGGSPDTQYF.

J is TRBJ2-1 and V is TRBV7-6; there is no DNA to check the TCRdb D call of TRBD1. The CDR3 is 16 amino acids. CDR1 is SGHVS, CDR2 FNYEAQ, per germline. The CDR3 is CASSLDPSQGYNEQFF.

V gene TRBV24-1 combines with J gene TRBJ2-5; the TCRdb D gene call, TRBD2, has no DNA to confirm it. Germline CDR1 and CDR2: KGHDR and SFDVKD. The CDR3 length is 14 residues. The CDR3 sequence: CATSDQGLGKTQYF.

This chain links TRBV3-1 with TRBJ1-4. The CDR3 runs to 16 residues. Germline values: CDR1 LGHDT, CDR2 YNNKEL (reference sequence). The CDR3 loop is CASRERGDWTNEKLFF.

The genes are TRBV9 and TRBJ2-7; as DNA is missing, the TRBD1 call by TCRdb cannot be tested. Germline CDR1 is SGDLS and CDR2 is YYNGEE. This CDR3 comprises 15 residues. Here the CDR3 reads CASSPLGSFPYEQYF.

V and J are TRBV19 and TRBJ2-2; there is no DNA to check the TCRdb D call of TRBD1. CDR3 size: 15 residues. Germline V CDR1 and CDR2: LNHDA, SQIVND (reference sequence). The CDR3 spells CASSIWGVNTGELFF.

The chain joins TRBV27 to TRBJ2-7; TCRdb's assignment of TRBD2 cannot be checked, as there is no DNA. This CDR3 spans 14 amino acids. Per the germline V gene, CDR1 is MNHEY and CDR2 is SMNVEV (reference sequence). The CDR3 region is CASSLLAGAYKQYF.

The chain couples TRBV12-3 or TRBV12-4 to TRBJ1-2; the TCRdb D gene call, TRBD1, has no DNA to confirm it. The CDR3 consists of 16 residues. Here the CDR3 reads CASRVVGDRGWYGYTF.

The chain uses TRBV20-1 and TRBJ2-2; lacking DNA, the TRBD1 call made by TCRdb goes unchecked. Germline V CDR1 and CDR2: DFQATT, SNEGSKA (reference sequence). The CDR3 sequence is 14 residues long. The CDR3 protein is CSAAYGGAVGELFF.

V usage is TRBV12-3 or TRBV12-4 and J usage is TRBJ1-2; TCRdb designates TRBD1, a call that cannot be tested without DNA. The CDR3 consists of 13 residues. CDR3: CASSSPTGVGYTF.

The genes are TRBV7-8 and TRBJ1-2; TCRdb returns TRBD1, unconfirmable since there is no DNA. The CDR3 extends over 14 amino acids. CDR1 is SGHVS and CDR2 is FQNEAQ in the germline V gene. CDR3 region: CASSLARAGDGYTF.

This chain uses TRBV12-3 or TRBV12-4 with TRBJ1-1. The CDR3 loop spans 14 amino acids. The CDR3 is CASSFRGRRTEAFF.

The CDR3 reads CASSLRGWGTGNTIYF. V usage is TRBV12-3 or TRBV12-4 and J usage is TRBJ1-3. The CDR3 covers 16 residues.

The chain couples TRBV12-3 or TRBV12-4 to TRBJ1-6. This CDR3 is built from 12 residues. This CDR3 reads CASSPHLSPLHF.

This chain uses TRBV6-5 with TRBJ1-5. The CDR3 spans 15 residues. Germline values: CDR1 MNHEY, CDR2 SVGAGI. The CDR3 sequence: CASIRDQNSNQPQHF.

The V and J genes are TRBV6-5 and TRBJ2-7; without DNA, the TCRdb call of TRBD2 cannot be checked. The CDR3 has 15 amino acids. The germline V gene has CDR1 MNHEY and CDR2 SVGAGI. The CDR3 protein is CASSYKTSGAYEQYF.

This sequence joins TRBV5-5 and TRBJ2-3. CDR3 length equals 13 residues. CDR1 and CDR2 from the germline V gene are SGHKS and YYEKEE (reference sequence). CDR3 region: CASSHLNTDTQYF.

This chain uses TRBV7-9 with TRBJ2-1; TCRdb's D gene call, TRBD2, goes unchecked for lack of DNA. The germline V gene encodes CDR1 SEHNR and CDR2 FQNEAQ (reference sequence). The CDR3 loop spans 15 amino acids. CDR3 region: CASSLPRLAWNEQFF. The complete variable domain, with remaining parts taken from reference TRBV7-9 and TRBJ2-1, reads DTGVSQNPRHKITKRGQNVTFRCDPISEHNRLYWYRQTLGQGPEFLTYFQNEAQLEKSRLLSDRFSAERPKGSFSTLEIQRTEQGDSAMYLCASSLPRLAWNEQFFGPGTRLTVL.